The rows below give T cell receptor beta chains drawn from one sample of a study of T cells in Graves' hyperthyroidism and ophthalmopathy. MiXCR was run by TCRdb on the multiplex PCR reads, yielding one entry per CDR3 protein. Of roughly 170,000 distinct CDR3 sequences listed, 15% to 20% are singletons. Sequenced input: blood. These receptors were taken from a woman in her fifties or sixties with Graves' hyperthyroidism. Each CDR3 is given with its conserved first and last residue. D genes are given only for firm matches. Clone sizes are given selectively: once, few, many, or a class where the clone is expanded.

J gene,V gene,D gene,clone size,CDR3 length,CDR3 DNA,CDR3 protein
TRBJ1-1,TRBV20-1,NA,many,11,TGCAGTGCCAATGGGCTAGCTGAAGCTTTCTTT,CSANGLAEAFF
TRBJ1-1,TRBV7-9,NA,many,15,TGTGCCAGCAGCTTTCAGGGTGGCCGGAACACTGAAGCTTTCTTT,CASSFQGGRNTEAFF
TRBJ2-5,TRBV20-1,TRBD1,many,15,TGCAGTGCTCCTGACAGGGGGCGGGAGCAAGAGACCCAGTACTTC,CSAPDRGREQETQYF
TRBJ2-7,TRBV4-2,TRBD2,NA,16,TGTGCCAGCAGCCAATACCAGGGACTAGAGGGCTACGAGCAGTACTTC,CASSQYQGLEGYEQYF
TRBJ2-7,TRBV3-1,NA,many,15,TGTGCCAGCAGCCGAAGACAGAGCGTCCCGTACGAGCAGTACTTC,CASSRRQSVPYEQYF
TRBJ1-1,TRBV19,NA,many,18,TGTGCCAGTAGTATAGAAAACGTGAATTCCTTCCGTGGGGAAGGAGCTTTCTTT,CASSIENVNSFRGEGAFF
TRBJ1-1,TRBV7-2,NA,many,16,TGTGCCAGCAGCTTAGGCATAGGGATCGGGGACACTGAAGCTTTCTTT,CASSLGIGIGDTEAFF
TRBJ1-1,TRBV2,TRBD1,many,14,TGTGCCAGCAGTGAAGGGGACAGGTGGACTGAAGCTTTCTTT,CASSEGDRWTEAFF
TRBJ1-5,TRBV20-1,NA,many,12,TGCAGTGCTGGTTATAGCAATCAGCCCCAGCATTTT,CSAGYSNQPQHF
TRBJ1-2,TRBV15,TRBD1,NA,15,TGTGCCACCAGCATGAGTCGGGACAGCAACTATGGCTACACCTTC,CATSMSRDSNYGYTF
TRBJ2-1,TRBV9,NA,many,11,TGTGCCAGCAGTACCCGGGGTGAGCAGTTCTTC,CASSTRGEQFF
TRBJ2-1,TRBV2,NA,NA,15,TGTGCCAGCAGTGGGCCGGGGGTGCCCCAATATGAGCAGTTCTTC,CASSGPGVPQYEQFF
TRBJ2-4,TRBV20-1,TRBD2,NA,18,TGCAGTGCTATCGCATTTAGCGGGGGGGATGGAGCCAAAAACATTCAGTACTTC,CSAIAFSGGDGAKNIQYF
TRBJ2-7,TRBV5-5,TRBD1,NA,14,TGTGCCAGCAGCTTTTTTGGGACAGATTGCGAGCAGTACTTC,CASSFFGTDCEQYF
TRBJ2-3,TRBV7-8,NA,many,14,TGTGCCAGCACCTTCCCAGCGAGCACAGATACGCAGTATTTT,CASTFPASTDTQYF
TRBJ1-2,TRBV18,NA,NA,14,TGTGCCAGCTCACCAGAAACAGGTTCGGATGGCTACACCTTC,CASSPETGSDGYTF
TRBJ2-7,TRBV28,NA,many,11,TGTGCCAGCACCGGGATTAGCGAGCAGTACTTC,CASTGISEQYF
TRBJ2-5,TRBV4-3,NA,few,13,TGCGCCAGCAGCCAAGATCTTCCAGAGACCCAGTACTTC,CASSQDLPETQYF
TRBJ1-1,TRBV12-3/TRBV12-4,TRBD1,many,14,TGTGCCAGCAGTTTTATGACAGGGGGTATTGGTGCTTTCTTT,CASSFMTGGIGAFF
TRBJ2-5,TRBV29-1,NA,NA,12,TGCAGCGTTGCCTCCTACCAAGAGACCCAGTACTTC,CSVASYQETQYF
TRBJ2-1,TRBV11-3,TRBD2,NA,14,TGTGCCAGCAGCTATAGCGGGGCTTACAATGAGCAGTTCTTC,CASSYSGAYNEQFF
TRBJ1-2,TRBV4-1,NA,NA,16,TGCGCCAGCAGCCAAGAAAAGAGGACCCTCATCTATGGCTACACCTTC,CASSQEKRTLIYGYTF
TRBJ1-4,TRBV20-1,NA,many,14,TGCAGTGCCAACCAACGGACAACTAATGAAAAACTGTTTTTT,CSANQRTTNEKLFF
TRBJ2-7,TRBV25-1,NA,many,15,TGTGCCAGCAGTGAAACCCCAGGCCTGGGGATCGAGCAGTACTTC,CASSETPGLGIEQYF
TRBJ1-1,TRBV19,NA,many,14,TGTGCCAGTAGTGAGGGGATGGAGAGCACTGAAGCTTTCTTT,CASSEGMESTEAFF
TRBJ2-7,TRBV19,NA,NA,13,TGTGCCAGTAGTAGAACAACCTCCTACGAGCAGTACTTC,CASSRTTSYEQYF
TRBJ2-1,TRBV2,NA,medium-sized,15,TGTGCCAGCAGACAACGAGACGAAAGCTACAATGAGCAGTTCTTC,CASRQRDESYNEQFF
TRBJ1-3,TRBV6-2/TRBV6-3,NA,many,15,TGTGCCAGCAGTCGCTTGGGGAACTCTGGAAACACCATATATTTT,CASSRLGNSGNTIYF
TRBJ2-5,TRBV2,NA,many,16,TGTGCCAGCAGCTCCGGGACCGCGGGTTGGCAAGAGACCCAGTACTTC,CASSSGTAGWQETQYF
TRBJ1-1,TRBV6-2/TRBV6-3,NA,many,14,TGTGCCAGCAGTTCAAGCTCGATGAACACTGAAGCTTTCTTT,CASSSSSMNTEAFF
TRBJ2-5,TRBV6-2/TRBV6-3,TRBD1,many,13,TGTGCCAGCAGACTGGGACAGAGGGAGACCCAGTACTTC,CASRLGQRETQYF
TRBJ1-1,TRBV5-1,TRBD1,many,16,TGCGCCAGCAGGGGAGGAGACAGGGCTGGGAACACTGAAGCTTTCTTT,CASRGGDRAGNTEAFF
TRBJ1-2,TRBV19,NA,many,16,TGTGCCAGTACCCCCGAAGGAACAGGGCAGAAATCAAGCTACACCTTC,CASTPEGTGQKSSYTF
TRBJ2-2,TRBV6-1,TRBD1,many,15,TGTGCCGATAGAAACAGGGGGACGAACACCGGGGAGCTGTTTTTT,CADRNRGTNTGELFF
TRBJ2-2,TRBV7-3,TRBD2,NA,14,TGTGCCAGCAGCTCGACTAGCGGGGTCGGGGAGCTGTTTTTT,CASSSTSGVGELFF
TRBJ2-1,TRBV7-9,NA,many,15,TGTGCCAGCAGGACACAGGGTGCACCCTACAATGAGCAGTTCTTC,CASRTQGAPYNEQFF
TRBJ2-1,TRBV24-1,NA,few,14,TGTGCCACCAGTGGGTCGCAGGTCCTCAATGAGCAGTTCTTC,CATSGSQVLNEQFF
TRBJ1-2,TRBV28,TRBD1,many,13,TGTGCCAGCAGTTCAGACAGGGGATCTGGCTACACCTTC,CASSSDRGSGYTF
TRBJ1-1,TRBV19,NA,many,14,TGTGCCAGTAGTATTGGGGTGGGGCACACTGAAGCTTTCTTT,CASSIGVGHTEAFF
TRBJ1-2,TRBV28,NA,many,15,TGTGCCAGCAGTTTCAATCGGGTCGTCGGCTATGGCTACACCTTC,CASSFNRVVGYGYTF
TRBJ2-5,TRBV11-2,TRBD2,many,13,TGTGCCACCCAGGGACTAGCGGGAGAGACCCAGTACTTC,CATQGLAGETQYF
TRBJ1-5,TRBV28,NA,many,15,TGTGCCAGCAGTCCCTTTGGCCGGCAGGATCAGCCCCAGCATTTT,CASSPFGRQDQPQHF
TRBJ2-7,TRBV3-1,NA,many,13,TGTGCCAGCAGCCACCTGAGCTCCTACGAGCAGTACTTC,CASSHLSSYEQYF
TRBJ1-1,TRBV19,NA,many,13,TGTGCCAGTAGTATTCTAACAGGCACTGAAGCTTTCTTT,CASSILTGTEAFF
TRBJ1-1,TRBV9,TRBD1,many,16,TGTGCCAGCAGCCCCAACCTGGGACAGAGCTCCACTGAAGCTTTCTTT,CASSPNLGQSSTEAFF
TRBJ2-7,TRBV20-1,NA,many,13,TGCAGTGCTTCGGACCCGAGCTCCTACGAGCAGTACTTC,CSASDPSSYEQYF
TRBJ2-7,TRBV20-1,NA,many,11,TGCAGTGCTAGAGAGGCCTACGAGCAGTACTTC,CSAREAYEQYF
TRBJ1-1,TRBV4-3,NA,many,13,TGCGCCAGCAGCCAAGGCTCTTACACTGAAGCTTTCTTT,CASSQGSYTEAFF
TRBJ1-1,TRBV18,NA,many,14,TGTGCCAGCTCACCAAACGGGGTGAACACTGAAGCTTTCTTT,CASSPNGVNTEAFF
TRBJ2-1,TRBV4-2,TRBD2,many,15,TGTGCCAGCAGCCAAGTGGGCGGGGGGGGCAATGAGCAGTTCTTC,CASSQVGGGGNEQFF
TRBJ1-1,TRBV6-5,NA,many,13,TGTGCCAGCAGTTACGAGGGTACCACTGAAGCTTTCTTT,CASSYEGTTEAFF